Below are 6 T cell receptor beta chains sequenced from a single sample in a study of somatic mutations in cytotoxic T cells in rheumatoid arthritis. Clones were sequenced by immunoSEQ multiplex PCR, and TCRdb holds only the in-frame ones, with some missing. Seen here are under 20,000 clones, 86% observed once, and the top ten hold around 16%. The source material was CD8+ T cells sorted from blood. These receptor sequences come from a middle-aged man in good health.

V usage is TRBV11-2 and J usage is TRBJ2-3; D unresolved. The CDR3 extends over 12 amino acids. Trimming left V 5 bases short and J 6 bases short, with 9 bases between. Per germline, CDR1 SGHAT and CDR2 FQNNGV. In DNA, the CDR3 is TGTGCCAGCAGCCTACACGGCGATACGCAGTATTTT. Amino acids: CASSLHGDTQYF.

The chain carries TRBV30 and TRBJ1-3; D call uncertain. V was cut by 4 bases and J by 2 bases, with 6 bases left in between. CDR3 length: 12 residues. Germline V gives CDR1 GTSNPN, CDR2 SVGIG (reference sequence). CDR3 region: CAWNSAGNTIYF. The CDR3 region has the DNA TGTGCCTGGAACAGTGCTGGAAACACCATATATTTT.

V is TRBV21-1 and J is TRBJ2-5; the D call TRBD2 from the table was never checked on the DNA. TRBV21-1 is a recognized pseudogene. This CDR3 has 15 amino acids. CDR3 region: CASSKARGGGETQYF. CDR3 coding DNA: TGTGCCAGCAGCAAAGCGCGGGGAGGGGGGGAGACCCAGTACTTC.

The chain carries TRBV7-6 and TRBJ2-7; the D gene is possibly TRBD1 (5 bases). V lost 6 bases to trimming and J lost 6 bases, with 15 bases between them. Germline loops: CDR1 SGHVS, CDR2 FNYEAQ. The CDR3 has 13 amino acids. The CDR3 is CASSSGHPPEQYF. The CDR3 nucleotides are TGTGCCAGCAGTTCCGGACACCCTCCCGAGCAGTACTTC.

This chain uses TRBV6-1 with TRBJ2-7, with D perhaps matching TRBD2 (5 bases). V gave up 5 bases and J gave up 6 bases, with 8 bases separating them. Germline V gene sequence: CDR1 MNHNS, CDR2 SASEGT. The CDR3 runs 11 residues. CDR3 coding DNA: TGTGCCAGCAGTCGTAGCGCCGAGCAGTACTTC. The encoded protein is CASSRSAEQYF.

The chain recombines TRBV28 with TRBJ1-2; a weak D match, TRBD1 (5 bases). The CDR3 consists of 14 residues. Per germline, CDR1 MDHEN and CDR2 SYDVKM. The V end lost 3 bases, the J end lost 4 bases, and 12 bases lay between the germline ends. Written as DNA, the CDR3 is TGTGCCAGCAGTTTCGACAGTACGCGCTATGGCTACACCTTC. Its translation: CASSFDSTRYGYTF.